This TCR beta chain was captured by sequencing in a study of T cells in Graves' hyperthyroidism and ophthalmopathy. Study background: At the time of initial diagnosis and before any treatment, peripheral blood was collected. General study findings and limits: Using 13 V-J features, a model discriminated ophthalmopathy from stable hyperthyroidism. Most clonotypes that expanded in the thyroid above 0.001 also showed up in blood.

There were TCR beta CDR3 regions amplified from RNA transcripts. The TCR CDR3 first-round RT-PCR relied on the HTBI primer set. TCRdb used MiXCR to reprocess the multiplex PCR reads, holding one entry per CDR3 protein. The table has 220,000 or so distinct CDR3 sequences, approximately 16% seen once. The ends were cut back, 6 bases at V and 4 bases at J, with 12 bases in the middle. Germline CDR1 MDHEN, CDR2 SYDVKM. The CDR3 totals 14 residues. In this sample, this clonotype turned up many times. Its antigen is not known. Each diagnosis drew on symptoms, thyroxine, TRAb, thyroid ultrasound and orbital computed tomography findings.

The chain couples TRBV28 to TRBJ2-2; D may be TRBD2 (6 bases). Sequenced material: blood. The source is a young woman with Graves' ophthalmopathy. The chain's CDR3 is CASSPGLITGELFF. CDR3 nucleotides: TGTGCCAGCAGCCCGGGACTCATCACCGGGGAGCTGTTTTTT.